These T cell receptor beta chains were read from a single sample in a study of blood T cell repertoires in COVID-19. TCRdb's table, derived via immunoSEQ multiplex PCR, lists solely in-frame clones and lacks some. This table holds some 330,000 clones, around 87% found once. Specimen: PBMCs or T cells enriched from blood (not recorded which). The receptors were sampled from a man aged 35 to 55 in a cohort exposed to, infected with or recovered from COVID-19 (not recorded which). Each CDR3 is given with its conserved first and last residue. Each record gives: CDR3 protein, CDR3 DNA, J gene, V gene, D gene, clone size, CDR3 length. D genes are given only for firm matches. Some rows mark clone size as missing; the rest say once, few, many or name a class of expanded clone.

CASSPQGTINEKLFF | TGTGCCAGCAGCCCGCAGGGGACTATTAATGAAAAACTGTTTTTT | TRBJ1-4 | TRBV7-9 | NA | NA | 15
CASRAIAGGAYEQYF | TGTGCCAGCAGAGCCATAGCGGGAGGGGCCTACGAGCAGTACTTC | TRBJ2-7 | TRBV6-4 | TRBD2 | few | 15
CASSTRSGTSNYGYTF | TGTGCCAGCAGCACACGATCCGGGACATCTAACTATGGCTACACCTTC | TRBJ1-2 | TRBV27 | NA | NA | 16
CASTRTSGTNNEQFF | TGTGCCAGCACCAGGACTAGCGGGACCAACAATGAGCAGTTCTTC | TRBJ2-1 | TRBV6-5 | TRBD2 | NA | 15
CASSTNTGRSPLHF | TGCGCCAGCAGCACGAATACAGGGCGATCACCCCTCCACTTT | TRBJ1-6 | TRBV5-1 | NA | few | 14
CASSERTSGRTYEQYF | TGTGCCAGCAGTGAACGGACTAGCGGGAGAACCTACGAGCAGTACTTC | TRBJ2-7 | TRBV28 | TRBD2 | NA | 16
CAWSYFNEQFF | TGTGCCTGGAGCTACTTCAATGAGCAGTTCTTC | TRBJ2-1 | TRBV30 | NA | NA | 11
CASSLAGTVSYNEQFF | TGCGCCAGCAGCTTGGCCGGGACAGTCTCCTACAATGAGCAGTTCTTC | TRBJ2-1 | TRBV5-1 | TRBD1 | NA | 16
CASSLQASMNTEAFF | TGTGCCAGCAGCTTACAGGCCTCTATGAACACTGAAGCTTTCTTT | TRBJ1-1 | TRBV11-2 | NA | NA | 15
CASSVGRGNTEAFF | TGTGCCAGCAGCGTCGGACGGGGGAACACTGAAGCTTTCTTT | TRBJ1-1 | TRBV7-9 | NA | NA | 14
CASSIAGALNQPQHF | TGTGCCAGTAGTATTGCAGGGGCTCTCAATCAGCCCCAGCATTTT | TRBJ1-5 | TRBV19 | NA | NA | 15
CASSPAAQGYSGELFF | TGTGCCAGCAGCCCCGCGGCACAGGGATATTCCGGGGAGCTGTTTTTT | TRBJ2-2 | TRBV5-4 | NA | few | 16
CASSSEIGTSGYNEQFF | TGTGCCAGCAGCTCAGAAATCGGGACTAGCGGCTACAATGAGCAGTTCTTC | TRBJ2-1 | TRBV7-9 | TRBD2 | NA | 17
CASNSGRGRTGELFF | TGTGCCAGCAACTCTGGCAGGGGGCGCACCGGGGAGCTGTTTTTT | TRBJ2-2 | TRBV6-5 | TRBD1 | NA | 15
CASSEREGDTQYF | TGTGCCAGCAGTGAGCGGGAGGGGGATACGCAGTATTTT | TRBJ2-3 | TRBV4-2 | TRBD2 | once | 13
CASSFPGLAFRDTQYF | TGCGCCAGCAGCTTTCCGGGACTCGCCTTCCGGGATACGCAGTATTTT | TRBJ2-3 | TRBV5-1 | NA | NA | 16
CASSTGTGRSGNTIYF | TGTGCCAGTAGTACCGGGACAGGGCGCTCTGGAAACACCATATATTTT | TRBJ1-3 | TRBV19 | TRBD1 | NA | 16
CASSRDGNQPQHF | TGTGCCAGCAGCAGGGACGGGAATCAGCCCCAGCATTTT | TRBJ1-5 | TRBV7-9 | NA | many | 13
CASSSVVGGSSYNSPLHF | TGTGCCAGCAGCTCGGTGGTCGGCGGTAGCTCCTATAATTCACCCCTCCACTTT | TRBJ1-6 | TRBV5-6 | NA | NA | 18
CASSEVSSSGNTIYF | TGTGCCAGCAGTGAAGTTAGTAGCTCTGGAAACACCATATATTTT | TRBJ1-3 | TRBV25-1 | NA | NA | 15
CASNGHSGNTIYF | TGTGCCAGTAACGGACACTCTGGAAACACCATATATTTT | TRBJ1-3 | TRBV19 | NA | NA | 13
CASSQGAGTEAFF | TGTGCCAGCTCCCAAGGGGCTGGAACTGAAGCTTTCTTT | TRBJ1-1 | TRBV11-3 | NA | NA | 13
CASSSPGVVGEAFF | TGTGCCAGCAGTTCGCCAGGGGTTGTTGGTGAAGCTTTCTTT | TRBJ1-1 | TRBV27 | NA | NA | 14
CASSLSGTGGRNTIYF | TGTGCCAGCAGCTTGTCCGGGACAGGGGGTCGAAACACCATATATTTT | TRBJ1-3 | TRBV5-6 | TRBD1 | NA | 16
CAWAETANQPQHF | TGTGCCTGGGCGGAGACCGCCAATCAGCCCCAGCATTTT | TRBJ1-5 | TRBV30 | NA | once | 13
CASSPGLGQIQETQYF | TGTGCCAGCAGCCCGGGCCTAGGACAGATTCAAGAGACCCAGTACTTC | TRBJ2-5 | TRBV11-3 | NA | NA | 16
CASSPYPNNSPLHF | TGTGCCAGCTCACCATACCCTAATAATTCACCCCTCCACTTT | TRBJ1-6 | TRBV18 | NA | NA | 14
CASSMRGSSGNTIYF | TGTGCCAGTAGTATGCGGGGATCCTCTGGAAACACCATATATTTT | TRBJ1-3 | TRBV19 | NA | few | 15